Listed here are 15 T cell receptor beta chains from one sample, sequenced in a study of vaccination and CD4 T cells after COVID-19. Oncomine TCR Beta short-read sequencing was applied to DNA from cultured CD4+ T cells. TCRdb reanalysed the PCR reads using MiXCR and keeps one entry per CDR3 protein. The data hold 11,000 or so distinct CDR3 sequences, with 44% observed a single time. Antigens for these TCRs are unknown. Noted treatment: 10-day PBMC culture with coronavirus spike peptide pools or control peptides (ViraFEST assay). The sequenced sample consisted of cultured CD4+ T cells from blood. Receptors originate from a human donor with COVID-19.

The genes are TRBV18 and TRBJ1-6; D not resolved. Trimming shortened V by 2 bases and J by 8 bases, and 7 bases separated the two germline ends. The germline V gene has CDR1 KGHSH and CDR2 LQKENI. The CDR3 has 13 residues. The DNA for the CDR3 is TGTGCCAGCTCACCAGGGCCCGATTCACCCCTCCACTTT. The encoded protein is CASSPGPDSPLHF.

This clonotype came up a few times. J is TRBJ2-7 and V is TRBV6-1; TRBD2 is a possible D gene (5 bases). CDR1 is MNHNS, CDR2 SASEGT, per germline. V lost 2 bases and J 5 bases, leaving 13 bases between the germline ends. This CDR3 spans 14 amino acids. The CDR3 protein is CASSEQAGSHEQYF. The CDR3 bases are TGTGCCAGCAGTGAACAGGCGGGTTCCCACGAGCAGTACTTC.

CDR3 sequence: CASSQAAGGFGANVLTF. CDR3 DNA: TGCGCCAGCAGCCAAGCTGCAGGGGGCTTTGGGGCCAACGTCCTGACTTTC. This chain connects TRBV4-1 to TRBJ2-6, with 8 nucleotides matching TRBD1. CDR3 length: 17 amino acids. The junction had 5 bases not matched to a gene; V was cut back by 1 base and J by 3 bases. Germline lookup yields CDR1 MGHRA and CDR2 YSYEKL.

Within the sample, this clonotype is hyperexpanded. The chain employs TRBV6-1 and TRBJ2-5; tentative D call: TRBD1 (5 bases). The CDR3 contains 13 residues. V dropped 7 bases and J dropped 4 bases, with 13 bases sitting between them. Germline V lookup: CDR1 MNHNS, CDR2 SASEGT. CDR3 loop: CASKGMGLETQYF. The CDR3 region has the DNA TGTGCCAGCAAGGGGATGGGGTTAGAGACCCAGTACTTC.

The chain is built from TRBV6-5 and TRBJ1-5; no reliable D call. This CDR3 contains 15 residues. Trimming shortened V by 0 bases and J by 2 bases, and 8 bases separated the two germline ends. CDR1 MNHEY and CDR2 SVGAGI come from the germline V gene. CDR3 in DNA: TGTGCCAGCAGTTACTCGGCGCTGGGCAATCAGCCCCAGCATTTT. This translates into CASSYSALGNQPQHF.

In this sample, this clonotype turned up a few times. V is TRBV27 and J is TRBJ2-5; the match to TRBD1 covers 9 bases. The trim removed 5 bases at V and 6 bases at J, leaving 7 bases unmatched. Germline lookup yields CDR1 MNHEY and CDR2 SMNVEV (reference sequence). There are 14 residues in the CDR3. The CDR3 DNA reads TGTGCCAGCAGTCCGGGGACAGGGAAAAAGACCCAGTACTTC. Encoded protein: CASSPGTGKKTQYF.

The chain carries TRBV30 and TRBJ1-5; 11 bases fit TRBD1. The V gene end was trimmed by 1 base and the J gene end by 6 bases; junction bases not matched to a gene: 5. Germline-derived CDR1 and CDR2 are GTSNPN and SVGIG (reference sequence). The CDR3 consists of 15 residues. The chain's CDR3 is CAWSEGQGGVQPQHF. In nucleotides, the CDR3 is TGTGCCTGGAGTGAGGGACAGGGGGGGGTTCAGCCCCAGCATTTT. Full variable domain (rest looked up from reference TRBV30 and TRBJ1-5): SQTIHQWPATLVQPVGSPLSLECTVEGTSNPNLYWYRQAAGRGLQLLFYSVGIGQISSEVPQNLSASRPQDRQFILSSKKLLLSDSGFYLCAWSEGQGGVQPQHFGDGTRLSIL.

This clonotype was observed a handful of times. The V gene is TRBV20-1, the J gene TRBJ1-6, with 8 bases identical to TRBD1. The junction had 8 bases not matched to a gene; V was cut back by 3 bases and J by 7 bases. CDR1 DFQATT and CDR2 SNEGSKA come from the germline V gene (reference sequence). CDR3 length: 15 amino acids. The CDR3 nucleotides are TGCAGTGCTAGGGACCAGGGGGCCGTCAATTCACCCCTCCACTTT. Translated, it gives CSARDQGAVNSPLHF.

This clonotype has more than one count but fewer than ten. The chain combines TRBV20-1 with TRBJ1-3; no clear D. Germline-derived CDR1 and CDR2 are DFQATT and SNEGSKA (reference sequence). The CDR3 is 11 residues long. The V end lost 7 bases, the J end lost 3 bases, and 7 bases lay between the germline ends. The CDR3 coding sequence is TGCAGTGTTCCAGATGGAAACACCATATATTTT. Protein: CSVPDGNTIYF.

This chain joins TRBV6-4 and TRBJ1-4, with 10 bases identical to TRBD1. V lost 8 bases to trimming and J lost 7 bases; unmatched junction nucleotides: 10. This CDR3 comprises 15 residues. CDR1 MRHNA and CDR2 SNTAGT come from the germline V gene. CDR3 nucleotides: TGTGCCAGCGGGACAGGGGTTGGCTCTGGTGAAAAACTGTTTTTT. As protein: CASGTGVGSGEKLFF.

This clonotype has just a few counts. The V call is TRBV20-1, the J call TRBJ1-2; a possible D gene is TRBD1 (6 bases). The CDR3 extends over 15 amino acids. V dropped 0 bases and J dropped 6 bases, with 17 bases sitting between them. Per germline, CDR1 DFQATT and CDR2 SNEGSKA (reference sequence). The CDR3 protein is CSARDGGDISDGYTF. The CDR3 nucleotides read TGCAGTGCTAGAGACGGGGGGGACATTTCGGATGGCTACACCTTC.

The genes are TRBV15 and TRBJ2-6; unclear D gene. From germline, CDR1 is LNHNV and CDR2 YYDKDF (reference sequence). The CDR3 length is 22 residues. Trimming took 1 base from V and 0 from J, leaving 25 bases between them. CDR3 sequence: CATSRGFVGSGPSLSGANVLTF. The CDR3 region has the DNA TGTGCCACCAGCAGAGGTTTCGTGGGTAGTGGGCCATCTCTCTCTGGGGCCAACGTCCTGACTTTC.

This clonotype was observed a handful of times. The V and J genes are TRBV6-5 and TRBJ2-5; 12 nucleotides line up with TRBD2. Germline V CDR1 and CDR2: MNHEY, SVGAGI. CDR3 length: 18 amino acids. Trimming at V came to 0 bases and at J to 0 bases, leaving 5 bases not matched to a gene. The CDR3 DNA sequence: TGTGCCAGCAGTTACTCGCCGCTAGCGGGGGGGTACCAAGAGACCCAGTACTTC. It yields the protein CASSYSPLAGGYQETQYF.

Worth noting for this clonotype: At one end, the junction sequence differs from germline, possibly due to a read error. The chain recombines TRBV11-3 with TRBJ1-1; 7 bases fit TRBD1. There are 17 residues in the CDR3. Germline CDR1 is SGHNT and CDR2 is YENEEA. The CDR3: CASSSGRGQSANTEALF. The CDR3, as DNA: TGTGCCAGCAGCTCGGGACGGGGACAGTCTGCGAACACTGAAGCTCTCTTT.

The V and J genes are TRBV4-2 and TRBJ1-4, with 11 bases lining up with TRBD1. Germline CDR1 is LGHNA and CDR2 is YNFKEQ. V was clipped by 4 bases and J by 6 bases; unmatched bases: 4. The CDR3 has 15 amino acids. The CDR3 nucleotides read TGTGCCAGCAGCCCGAGGACAGGGGGCTATGAAAAACTGTTTTTT. It codes for CASSPRTGGYEKLFF.